This T cell receptor beta chain was obtained from a study of blood T cell repertoires in COVID-19. Study as a whole: Samples taken during acute and convalescent COVID-19 were collected in the United States, Italy and Spain. T cells, B-cell-depleted T cells, or PBMCs provided the cDNA or gDNA that served as material.

Per the study methods: Scientists estimated how many nucleated cells there were by amplifying reference gene primers. Clones were read by immunoSEQ multiplex PCR, and TCRdb kept only the in-frame ones, dropping some. Clone size and the V and J calls come from that table; the DNA yielded D and trimming. The sample holds under 45,000 clones, 86% seen once. Trimming cost V 2 bases and J 5 bases; bases outside gene matches: 5. In germline, CDR1 is LGHDT, CDR2 YNNKEL (reference sequence). CDR3 length: 15 amino acids. The sequenced sample was peripheral blood. The V gene is TRBV3-1 (or the pseudogene TRBV3-2), the J gene TRBJ2-7; the match to TRBD2 covers 11 bases. The clonotype comes from a man in his forties or fifties with active COVID-19. This CDR3 is CASSQTSGSRNEQYF. In DNA, the CDR3 is TGTGCCAGCAGCCAAACTAGCGGGAGTCGAAACGAGCAGTACTTC.